This TCR beta chain was captured by sequencing in a study of T-cell memory formation after mild COVID-19. MiXCR, applied by TCRdb to the 5' RACE reads, yields one record per CDR3 protein. The data contain about 130,000 distinct CDR3 sequences, less than 6.5% of them singletons. Deletions cut 3 bases from V and 1 base from J, with 12 bases between. From germline, CDR1 is MNHEY and CDR2 SVGEGT. This CDR3 has 15 residues. This clonotype was recorded a few times. V gene TRBV6-2 or TRBV6-3 combines with J gene TRBJ1-1; D remains ambiguous. The sequenced sample consisted of PBMCs or a T cell subset sorted from them (not recorded which). This TCR was recovered from an adult woman who had mild COVID-19 (a few samples of this study predate the infection). Cell type and time point are not known. The CDR3 DNA is TGTGCCAGCAGTTATTGGATCATCGGGAACACTGAAGCTTTCTTT. Translated, it gives CASSYWIIGNTEAFF.